This TCR beta chain was observed in a study of shared T cell receptors in the human thymus. TCRdb's copy holds only in-frame clones and misses some; the assay was immunoSEQ multiplex PCR. In the table there are hundreds of thousands of clones, 85% to 90% of which are singletons. Germline values: CDR1 GTSNPN, CDR2 SVGIG (reference sequence). Trimming took 5 bases from V and 0 from J, leaving 16 bases between them. There are 16 residues in the CDR3. Another study also made use of these data, one on human thymus T cells.

This receptor was obtained from a boy younger than two with a congenital heart defect. Material: thymocytes. The rearrangement joins TRBV30 to TRBJ2-2; D may be TRBD2 (6 bases). The CDR3 sequence is CAWQNSGLTNTGELFF. CDR3 nucleotides: TGTGCCTGGCAGAATAGCGGATTGACGAACACCGGGGAGCTGTTTTTT.